This T cell receptor beta chain appears in the sequencing data of a study of response to subunit inactivated influenza vaccine. Findings of the study overall: That few new T cells are recruited by each seasonal influenza vaccination was the authors' suggestion.

Turning to this clonotype: Its matching antigen is unknown.

TCRdb itself ran the RT-PCR reads through MiXCR, one entry per CDR3 protein. The profile shows 800,000 to 1,000,000 distinct CDR3 sequences, roughly 20% of them singletons. The CDR3 length is 18 residues. J gave up 2 bases and V 2 bases, and 8 bases lay outside the gene matches. CDR1 is LGHNA, CDR2 YSLEER, per germline. This material consisted of PBMCs from blood, taken roughly 5 days after vaccination. This clonotype originated in a man aged 50 or older who received an inactivated influenza vaccine. The chain employs TRBV4-3 and TRBJ2-3, with 12 bases fitting TRBD2. The CDR3 DNA follows: TGCGCCAGCAGCCAATCTTCCTGGACTAGCGGGGTCACAGATACGCAGTATTTT. Its protein product is CASSQSSWTSGVTDTQYF.